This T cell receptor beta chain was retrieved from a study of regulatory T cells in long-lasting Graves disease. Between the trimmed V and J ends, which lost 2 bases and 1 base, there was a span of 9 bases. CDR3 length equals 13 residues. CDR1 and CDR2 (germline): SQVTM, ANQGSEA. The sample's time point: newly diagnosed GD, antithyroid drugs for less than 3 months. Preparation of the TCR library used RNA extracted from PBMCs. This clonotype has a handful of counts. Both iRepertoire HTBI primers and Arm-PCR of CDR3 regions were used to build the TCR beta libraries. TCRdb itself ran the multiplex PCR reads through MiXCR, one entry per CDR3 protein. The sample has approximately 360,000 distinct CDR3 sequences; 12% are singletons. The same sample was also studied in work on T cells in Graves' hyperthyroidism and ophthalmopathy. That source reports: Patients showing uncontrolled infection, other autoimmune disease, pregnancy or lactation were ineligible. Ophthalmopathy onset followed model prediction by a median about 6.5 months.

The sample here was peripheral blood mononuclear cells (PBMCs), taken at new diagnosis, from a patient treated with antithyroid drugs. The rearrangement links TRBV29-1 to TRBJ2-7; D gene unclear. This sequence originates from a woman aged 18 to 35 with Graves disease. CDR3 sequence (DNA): TGCAGCGTTGAACTCCCGGATTCCTACGAGCAGTACGTC. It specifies CSVELPDSYEQYV.